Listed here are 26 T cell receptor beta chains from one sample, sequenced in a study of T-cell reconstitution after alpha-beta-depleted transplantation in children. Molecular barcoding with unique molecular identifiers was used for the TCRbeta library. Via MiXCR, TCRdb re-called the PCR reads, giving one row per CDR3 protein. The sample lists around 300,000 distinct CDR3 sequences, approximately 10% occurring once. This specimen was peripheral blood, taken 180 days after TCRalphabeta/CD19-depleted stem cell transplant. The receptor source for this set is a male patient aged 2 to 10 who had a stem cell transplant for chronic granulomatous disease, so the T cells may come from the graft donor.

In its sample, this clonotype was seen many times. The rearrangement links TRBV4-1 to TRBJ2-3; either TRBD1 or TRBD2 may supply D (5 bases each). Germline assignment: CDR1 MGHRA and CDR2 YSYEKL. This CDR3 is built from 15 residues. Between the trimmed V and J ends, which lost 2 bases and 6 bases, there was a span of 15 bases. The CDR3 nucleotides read TGCGCCAGCAGCCAATCTCCTCAGGGACCCGATACGCAGTATTTT. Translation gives CASSQSPQGPDTQYF.

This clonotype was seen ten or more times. The CDR3 DNA reads as TGTGCCAGCAGATCGGCCCTCCTCTCTGGAAACACCATATATTTT. Amino acid sequence: CASRSALLSGNTIYF. The J gene is TRBJ1-3, the V gene TRBV12-3 or TRBV12-4; D remains ambiguous. The germline V and J ends were trimmed by 6 bases and 0 bases, with 12 bases remaining between them. The CDR3 is 15 amino acids.

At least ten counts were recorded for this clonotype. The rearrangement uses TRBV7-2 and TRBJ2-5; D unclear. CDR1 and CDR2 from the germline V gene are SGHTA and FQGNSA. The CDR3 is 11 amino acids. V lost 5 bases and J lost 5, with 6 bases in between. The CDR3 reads CASSADETQYF. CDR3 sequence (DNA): TGTGCCAGCAGCGCCGATGAGACCCAGTACTTC.

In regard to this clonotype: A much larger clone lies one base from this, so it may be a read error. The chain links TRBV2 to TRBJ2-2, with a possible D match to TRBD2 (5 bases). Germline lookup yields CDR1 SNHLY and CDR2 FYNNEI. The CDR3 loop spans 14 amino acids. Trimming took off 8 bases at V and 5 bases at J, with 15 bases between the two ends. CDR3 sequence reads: CASPGEILTGELFF. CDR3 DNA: TGTGCCAGCCCCGGGGAAATCCTAACCGGGGAGCTGTTTTTT. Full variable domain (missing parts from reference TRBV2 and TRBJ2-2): EPEVTQTPSHQVTQMGQEVILRCVPISNHLYFYWYRQILGQKVEFLVSFYNNEISEKSEIFDDQFSVERPDGSNFTLKIRSTKLEDSAMYFCASPGEILTGELFFGEGSRLTVL.

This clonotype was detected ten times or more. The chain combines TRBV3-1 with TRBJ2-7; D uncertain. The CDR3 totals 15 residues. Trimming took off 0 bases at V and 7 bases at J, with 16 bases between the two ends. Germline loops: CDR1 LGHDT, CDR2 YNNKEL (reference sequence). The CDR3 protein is CASSQDSDLLGEQYF. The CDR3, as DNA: TGTGCCAGCAGCCAAGACTCGGACCTCCTTGGGGAGCAGTACTTC.

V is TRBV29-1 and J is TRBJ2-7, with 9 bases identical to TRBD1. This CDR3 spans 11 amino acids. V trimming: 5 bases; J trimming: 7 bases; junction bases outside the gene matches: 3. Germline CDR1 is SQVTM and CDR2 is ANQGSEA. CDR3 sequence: CSVRTGEEQYF. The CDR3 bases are TGCAGCGTTCGGACAGGGGAAGAGCAGTACTTC.

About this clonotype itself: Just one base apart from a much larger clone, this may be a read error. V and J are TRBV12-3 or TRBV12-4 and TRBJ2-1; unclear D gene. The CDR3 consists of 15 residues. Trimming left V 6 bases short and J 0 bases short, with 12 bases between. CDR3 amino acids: CASRMTESSYNEQFF. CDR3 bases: TGTGCCAGCAGAATGACCGAAAGCTCCTACAATGAGCAGTTCTTC.

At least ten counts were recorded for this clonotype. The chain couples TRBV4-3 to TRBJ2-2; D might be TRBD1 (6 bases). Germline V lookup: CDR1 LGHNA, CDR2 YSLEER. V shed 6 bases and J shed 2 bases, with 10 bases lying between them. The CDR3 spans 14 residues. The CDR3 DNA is TGCGCCAGCAGATGGGGGCGTAACACCGGGGAGCTGTTTTTT. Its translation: CASRWGRNTGELFF.

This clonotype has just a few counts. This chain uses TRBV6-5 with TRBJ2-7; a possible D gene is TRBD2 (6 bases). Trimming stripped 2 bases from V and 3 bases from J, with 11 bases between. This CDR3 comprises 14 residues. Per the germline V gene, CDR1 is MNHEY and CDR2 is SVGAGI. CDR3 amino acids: CASSYGGLGYEQYF. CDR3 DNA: TGTGCCAGCAGTTACGGAGGGTTAGGCTACGAGCAGTACTTC.

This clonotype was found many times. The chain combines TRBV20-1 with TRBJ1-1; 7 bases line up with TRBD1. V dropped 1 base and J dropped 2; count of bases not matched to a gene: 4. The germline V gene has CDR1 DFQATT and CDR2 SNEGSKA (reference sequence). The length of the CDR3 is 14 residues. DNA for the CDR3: TGCAGTGCTAGAGGGAGGGGGCTAAACACTGAAGCTTTCTTT. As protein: CSARGRGLNTEAFF.

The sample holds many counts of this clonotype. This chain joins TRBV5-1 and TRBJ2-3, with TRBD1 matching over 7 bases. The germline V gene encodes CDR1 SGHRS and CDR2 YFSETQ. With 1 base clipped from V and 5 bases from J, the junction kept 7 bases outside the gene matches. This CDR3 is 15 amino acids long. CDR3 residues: CASSLLGQVGDTQYF. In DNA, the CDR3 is TGCGCCAGCAGCTTGCTAGGACAGGTGGGAGATACGCAGTATTTT.

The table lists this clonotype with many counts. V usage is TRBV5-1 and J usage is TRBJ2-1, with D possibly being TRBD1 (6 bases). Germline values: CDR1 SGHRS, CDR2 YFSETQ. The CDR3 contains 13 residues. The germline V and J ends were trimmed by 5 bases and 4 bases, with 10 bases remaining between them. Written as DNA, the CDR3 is TGCGCCAGCAGGAACGACAGGTACAATGAGCAGTTCTTC. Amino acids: CASRNDRYNEQFF.

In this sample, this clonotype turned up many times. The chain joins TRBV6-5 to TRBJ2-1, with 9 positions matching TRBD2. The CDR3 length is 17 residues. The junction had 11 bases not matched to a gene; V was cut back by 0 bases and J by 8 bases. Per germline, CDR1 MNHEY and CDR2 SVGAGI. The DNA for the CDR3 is TGTGCCAGCAGTTACTCGAGTCCTAGCGGGATCCGGCATGAGCAGTTCTTC. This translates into CASSYSSPSGIRHEQFF.

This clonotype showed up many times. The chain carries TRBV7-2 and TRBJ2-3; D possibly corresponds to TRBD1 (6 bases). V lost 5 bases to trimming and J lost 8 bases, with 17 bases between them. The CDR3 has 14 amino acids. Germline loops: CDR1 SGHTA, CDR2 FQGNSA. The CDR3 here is CASSVDRFYGTQYF. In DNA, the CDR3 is TGTGCCAGCAGCGTCGACAGGTTTTACGGTACGCAGTATTTT.

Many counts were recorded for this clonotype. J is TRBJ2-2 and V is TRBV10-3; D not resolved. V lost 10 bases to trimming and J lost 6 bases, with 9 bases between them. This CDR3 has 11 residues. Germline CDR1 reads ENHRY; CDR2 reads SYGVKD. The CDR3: CATAQPGELFF. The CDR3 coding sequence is TGTGCCACTGCCCAACCCGGGGAGCTGTTTTTT.

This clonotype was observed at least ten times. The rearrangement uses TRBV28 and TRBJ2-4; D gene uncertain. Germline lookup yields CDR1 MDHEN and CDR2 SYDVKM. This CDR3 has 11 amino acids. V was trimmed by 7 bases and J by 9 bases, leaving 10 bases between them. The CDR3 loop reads CASMGLSIQYF. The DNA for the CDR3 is TGTGCCAGCATGGGTCTGAGCATTCAGTACTTC.

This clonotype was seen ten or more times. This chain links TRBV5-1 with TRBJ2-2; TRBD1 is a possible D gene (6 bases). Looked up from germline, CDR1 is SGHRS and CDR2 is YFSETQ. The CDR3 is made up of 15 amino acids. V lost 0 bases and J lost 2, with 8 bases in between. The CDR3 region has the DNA TGCGCCAGCAGCTTGGACAGGGCAAACACCGGGGAGCTGTTTTTT. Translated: CASSLDRANTGELFF.

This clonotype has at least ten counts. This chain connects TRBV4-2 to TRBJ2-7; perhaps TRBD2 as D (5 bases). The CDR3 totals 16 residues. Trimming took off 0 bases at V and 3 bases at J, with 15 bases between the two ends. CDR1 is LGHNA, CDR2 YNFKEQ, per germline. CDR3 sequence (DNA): TGTGCCAGCAGCCAAGATTGGCCTAGCACCGACTACGAGCAGTACTTC. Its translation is CASSQDWPSTDYEQYF.

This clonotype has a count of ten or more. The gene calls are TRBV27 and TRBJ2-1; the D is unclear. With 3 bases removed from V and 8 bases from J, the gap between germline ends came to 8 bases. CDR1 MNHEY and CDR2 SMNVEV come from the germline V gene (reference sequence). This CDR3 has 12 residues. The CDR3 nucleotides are TGTGCCAGCAGTTTTTCCGGCGATGAGCAGTTCTTC. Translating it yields CASSFSGDEQFF.

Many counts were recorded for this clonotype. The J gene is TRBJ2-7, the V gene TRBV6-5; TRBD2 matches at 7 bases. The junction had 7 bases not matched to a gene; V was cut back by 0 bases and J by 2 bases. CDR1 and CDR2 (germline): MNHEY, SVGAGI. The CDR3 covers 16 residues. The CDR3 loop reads CASSYSNLADTYEQYF. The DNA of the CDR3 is TGTGCCAGCAGTTACTCGAATCTAGCGGATACCTACGAGCAGTACTTC.

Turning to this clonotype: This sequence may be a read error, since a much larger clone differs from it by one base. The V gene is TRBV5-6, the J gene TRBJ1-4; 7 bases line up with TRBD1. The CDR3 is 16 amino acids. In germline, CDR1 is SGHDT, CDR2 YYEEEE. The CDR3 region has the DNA TGTACCAGCAGCATTTTCCCCGGGACACAGGGGGAAAAACTGTTTTTT. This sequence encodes CTSSIFPGTQGEKLFF.

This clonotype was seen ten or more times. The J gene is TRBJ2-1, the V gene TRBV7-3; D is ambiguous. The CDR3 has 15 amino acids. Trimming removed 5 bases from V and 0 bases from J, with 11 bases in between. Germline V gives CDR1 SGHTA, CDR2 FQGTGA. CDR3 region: CASSLSLSSYNEQFF. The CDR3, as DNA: TGTGCCAGCAGCCTTTCTTTAAGCTCCTACAATGAGCAGTTCTTC.

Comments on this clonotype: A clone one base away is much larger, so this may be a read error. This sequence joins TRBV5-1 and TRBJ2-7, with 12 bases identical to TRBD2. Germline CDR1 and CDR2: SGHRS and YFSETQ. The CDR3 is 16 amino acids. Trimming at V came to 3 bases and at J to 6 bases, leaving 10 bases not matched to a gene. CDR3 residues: CASSYGTSGQWTEQYF. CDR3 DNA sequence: TGCGCCAGCAGCTATGGGACTAGCGGGCAATGGACCGAGCAGTACTTC.

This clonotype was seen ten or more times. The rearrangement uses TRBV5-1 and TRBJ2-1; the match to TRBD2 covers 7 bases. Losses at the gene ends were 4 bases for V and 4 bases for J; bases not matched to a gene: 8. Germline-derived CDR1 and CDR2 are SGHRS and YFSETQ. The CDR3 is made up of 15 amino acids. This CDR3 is CASSGQGRGYNEQFF. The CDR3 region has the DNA TGCGCCAGCAGCGGTCAAGGGCGGGGGTACAATGAGCAGTTCTTC. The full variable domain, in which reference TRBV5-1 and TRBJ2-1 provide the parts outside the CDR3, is KAGVTQTPRYLIKTRGQQVTLSCSPISGHRSVSWYQQTPGQGLQFLFEYFSETQRNKGNFPGRFSGRQFSNSRSEMNVSTLELGDSALYLCASSGQGRGYNEQFFGPGTRLTVL.

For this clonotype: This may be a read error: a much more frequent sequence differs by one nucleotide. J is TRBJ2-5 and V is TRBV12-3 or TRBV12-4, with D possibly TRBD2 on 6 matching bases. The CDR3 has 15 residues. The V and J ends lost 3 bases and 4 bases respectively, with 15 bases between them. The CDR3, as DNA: TGTGCCAGCAGTTTCTGGGGACCCGGGGGAGAGACCCAGTACTTC. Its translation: CASSFWGPGGETQYF.

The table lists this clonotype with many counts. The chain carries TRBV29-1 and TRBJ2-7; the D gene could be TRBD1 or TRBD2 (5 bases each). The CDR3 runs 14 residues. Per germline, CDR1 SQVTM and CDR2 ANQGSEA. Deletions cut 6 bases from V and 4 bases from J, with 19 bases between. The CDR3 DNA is TGCAGCGTCGTGGGGTGGGACGAAGGTTACGAGCAGTACTTC. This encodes CSVVGWDEGYEQYF.